Included here is one TCR beta chain sequence, with context. The target of this receptor is not known. No quality values exist for individual bases; no much larger clone is one base distant. The immunoSEQ Assay, a bias-controlled multiplex PCR, was used to amplify TCRbeta CDR3 regions from genomic DNA. The paper's processing steps were these. Within the assay, amplification of reference gene primers was used to estimate how many nucleated cells each sample contained. Sequence reads were collapsed and filtered to measure the absolute abundance of every unique TCRbeta CDR3 rearrangement. For each sample, productive Simpson clonality was calculated as the square root of Simpson's diversity index across productive rearrangements. Held by TCRdb, this immuneACCESS table contains in-frame sequences only and omits some clones. Under half of the omission traces to an unresolved V gene where checked; the cause of the rest is unknown. V and J calls and clone size follow that table, whereas D and trimming were derived from the DNA. The sample table records 56,000 or so clones; about 91% of these occur just once. Under 7% of the sample is taken by the ten largest.

Each collaborating institution followed its own protocols to collect whole blood in K2EDTA tubes. Collaborator samples were shipped for TCRbeta analysis as frozen whole blood, isolated PBMCs, or DNA extracted from either sample type. Including cysteine and phenylalanine, the CDR3 has 14 amino acids. Just the 42-base CDR3 DNA is kept, in frame starting at base 1. V and J lose 9 bases and 5 bases, and a span of 19 bases separates them. Sequences MNHEY (CDR1) and SMNVEV (CDR2) are obtained from the germline V gene (reference sequence). This sample is drawn from a study of blood T cell repertoires in COVID-19 (dated by TCRdb to 2018 to 2020). About the full investigation: The collaborator samples originated in the United States, Italy and Spain and spanned the acute and convalescent phases of COVID-19. The prospective study material was composed of cDNA or gDNA derived from T cells, B-cell-depleted T cells, or PBMCs. Deeply sampled blood TCRbeta repertoires from subjects exposed to, actively infected with, or recovered from COVID-19 were included in the dataset. The repertoires were released in a freely available public database meant as a resource for research on the immune response to SARS-CoV-2. The samples were drawn from the first 160 participants of the ongoing ImmuneRACE study and from over 950 subjects provided by 6 global collaborators. Sample metadata almost always included a de-identified subject ID, COVID-19 status, age in years and sex. Where available, HLA class I and class II types were taken from metadata supplied by the sample provider and were not determined by assay-based typing. Results the study describes overall, beyond this receptor: The quantity of clinical and demographic metadata differed by source and by participant and was supplied without curation.

Material: peripheral blood. The receptor chain draws on TRBV27 and TRBJ2-5, and the D gene may be TRBD1, 5 bases matching. The receptor comes from a man aged 50 to 60 with active COVID-19. The CDR3 amino acid sequence is: CASRYRQGWETQYF. The DNA is as follows: TGTGCCAGTAGGTACCGCCAGGGCTGGGAGACCCAGTACTTC.